Below, one T cell receptor beta chain is given with its context. It has no known antigen specificity. Base qualities are not recorded, but no much larger clone differs from it by a single base. This record comes from a study of T cell responses to AZD1222 COVID-19 vaccine (dated by TCRdb to the early 2020s). Background on the whole study: Because spike-specific TCR depth and breadth did not differ between the two schedules, AZD1222 recipients who got a second dose at roughly 4 weeks were pooled with those who got a second dose at roughly 12 weeks. Trial participants were enrolled by age into subgroups of 18-55, 56-69 and 70-plus years, and about 150, 27 and 61 TCR-sequenced participants, respectively, were included in these subgroups. TCR sequencing was performed for over 230 trial participants, of whom 207 were given two doses of AZD1222 and some 25 were given two doses of MenACWY control vaccine. What the work shows at the level of the full study, not this receptor alone: Reportedly, close to half of the unique spike-specific TCRs recognized epitopes lying outside the regions that are mutated in the B.1.351 and B.1.1.7 variants. Participants were mostly white British, with more females than males. The authors suggested clonal diversity may have been underestimated. In the small 56-69-year group, the increase in depth fell short of significance, most likely because of low power. Spike-specific TCR breadth and depth rose significantly after two AZD1222 doses compared with day 0 and with MenACWY recipients. The vaccine-associated CD4 TCRs covered the entire spike protein, and the dominant responses fell in regions 160-218 and 743-854. Only five or six AZD1222 recipients were SARS-CoV-2 seropositive at baseline, limiting conclusions about previously exposed vaccinees. Because no samples from the day 14 peak response were available, repertoires could be characterized only after the peak T cell response.

In the paper's terms, the time point label means: baseline before first vaccination. Vaccinee samples were obtained from the UK trials COV001 and COV002, which included a single-blind randomized controlled phase 2/3 trial of AZD1222 (ChAdOx1 nCoV-19) in healthy adults. For TCRbeta chain sequencing, PBMC samples from trial participants were taken at day 0 and at day 28 after the second dose. The CDR3 regions of human TCRbeta chains were analyzed by immunosequencing. In the source study's methods: Repertoire TCRs were matched against a reference library of SARS-CoV-2-specific TCRs generated with the MIRA antigen-specificity platform. Breadth was defined as the fraction of unique TCRs that were SARS-CoV-2-associated. Depth was defined as the fraction of total T cells that were SARS-CoV-2-associated. Using the MIRA data, each spike-specific TCR was assigned both to the spike region to which the TCR was reactive and to a CD4 or CD8 class. Log10-transformed breadth and depth values were compared by one-way ANOVA with Sidak's multiple comparisons tests. The source is immuneACCESS, and TCRdb retained only in-frame sequences with V and J called. Part of the clones is not carried over; for the studies checked, unresolved V genes explain less than half of this, and the remainder is unexplained. The DNA was the basis for D and trimming; V, J and clone size are from that table. The sample profile shows some 200,000 clones; more than 85% of them were found once. The ten largest clones add up to 3.5% to 4.5% of the sample.

The CDR3, cysteine through phenylalanine, is 14 amino acids long. Only the CDR3 DNA is retained, 42 bases long and in frame from the first base. Based on the germline V gene (reference sequence), the CDR1 and CDR2 sequences are MNHNY and SVGAGI. V lost 1 base and J lost 2 bases; the stretch between them is 6 bases long. The rearranged chain carries TRBV6-6 and TRBJ2-1; too little of a D gene remains to name it. The source was peripheral blood, collected on day 0 of AZD1222 vaccination. The TCR comes from an adult in good health. The CDR3 in this case is CASSYLGTYNEQFF. The DNA sequence is given as TGTGCCAGCAGTTACTTAGGTACCTACAATGAGCAGTTCTTC.